This T cell receptor beta chain is drawn from a study of blood T cell repertoires in COVID-19. Study background: COVID-19 samples, acute and convalescent, were from the United States, Italy and Spain. T cells, B-cell-depleted T cells, or PBMCs supplied cDNA or gDNA.

Original analysis: Amplifying reference gene primers gave estimates of nucleated cell counts. The data were produced by immunoSEQ multiplex PCR, yet TCRdb's version contains in-frame clones alone and is incomplete. The V and J calls and the clone size are those of that table, but D and trimming were determined from the DNA. The sample lists 150,000 to 200,000 clones; roughly nine tenths were seen once. This clone was observed a few times. The sequencing input was peripheral blood. The TCR sequence derives from a man aged 40-55 years with acute or convalescent COVID-19.

In DNA form, the CDR3 reads TGTGCCAGCCTCCTAGAGACAGGGACTGAAGCTTTCTTT. It is translated as CASLLETGTEAFF. The V call is TRBV7-9, the J call TRBJ1-1; 7 nucleotides agree with TRBD1. The CDR3 runs 13 residues. Germline CDR1 reads SEHNR; CDR2 reads FQNEAQ (reference sequence). V shed 8 bases and J 5 bases; nucleotides not matched to a gene: 8.